This TCR beta chain was identified in a study of cytomegalovirus exposure and HLA in healthy donors. The table lists this clone with a few counts. The CDR3 has 16 residues. The germline V gene has CDR1 SGHTA and CDR2 FQGTGA. Trimming shortened V by 0 bases and J by 2 bases, and 14 bases separated the two germline ends. 13 Jbeta primers and 60 Vbeta primers were used for the PCR. TCRdb's table, derived via immunoSEQ multiplex PCR, lists solely in-frame clones and lacks some. The top ten hold roughly 0.65% of the sample, which has 150,000 to 200,000 clones, about 80% seen once. Input material: PBMCs. The clonotype comes from a boy younger than 18 in good health and CMV-seronegative. The J gene is TRBJ2-7, the V gene TRBV7-3; tentatively, D is TRBD2 (6 bases). The CDR3 region is CASSLTPAGGTYEQYF. As DNA, the CDR3 is TGTGCCAGCAGCTTAACGCCAGCGGGTGGAACCTACGAGCAGTACTTC.